What follows are 25 T cell receptor beta chains derived from one specimen sequenced in a study of blood T cell repertoires in COVID-19. The protocol was immunoSEQ multiplex PCR, while the TCRdb copy is restricted to in-frame clones and leaves out a portion. The data contain under 250,000 clones, 70% to 90% of them singletons. The sample consisted of peripheral blood. Receptor source: a man aged 45-65 years with COVID-19, enrolled during active disease.

V usage is TRBV5-1 and J usage is TRBJ1-1; D gene unclear. In germline, CDR1 is SGHRS, CDR2 YFSETQ. CDR3 length: 15 amino acids. The germline V and J ends were trimmed by 4 bases and 0 bases, with 13 bases remaining between them. CDR3 protein: CASSPNQLMNTEAFF. CDR3 bases: TGCGCCAGCAGCCCGAACCAACTTATGAACACTGAAGCTTTCTTT.

The chain carries TRBV27 and TRBJ1-5, with a possible D match to TRBD1 (6 bases). Germline values: CDR1 MNHEY, CDR2 SMNVEV (reference sequence). The length of the CDR3 is 17 residues. V shed 1 base and J shed 2 bases, with 15 bases lying between them. The CDR3 spells CASSLYPYREGNQPQHF. The CDR3 nucleotides read TGTGCCAGCAGTTTATATCCATACAGGGAAGGCAATCAGCCCCAGCATTTT.

The chain combines TRBV19 with TRBJ2-1; a weak D match, TRBD1 (5 bases). V dropped 1 base and J dropped 8 bases, with 12 bases sitting between them. Per the germline V gene, CDR1 is LNHDA and CDR2 is SQIVND (reference sequence). There are 14 residues in the CDR3. For the CDR3, the DNA is TGTGCCAGTAGTATAGTAGGGGTCGTGGATGAGCAGTTCTTC. Translation gives CASSIVGVVDEQFF.

The CDR3: CASSSLTGGIQYF. CDR3 bases: TGTGCCAGCAGCTCCCTGACCGGGGGCATTCAGTACTTC. This chain uses TRBV11-3 with TRBJ2-4; D perhaps matches TRBD2 (6 bases). CDR1 and CDR2 from the germline V gene are SGHNT and YENEEA. V was trimmed by 4 bases and J by 9 bases, leaving 13 bases between them. CDR3 length equals 13 residues. The full variable domain, in which reference TRBV11-3 and TRBJ2-4 provide the parts outside the CDR3, is EAGVVQSPRYKIIEKKQPVAFWCNPISGHNTLYWYLQNLGQGPELLIRYENEEAVDDSQLPKDRFSAERLKGVDSTLKIQPAELGDSAVYLCASSSLTGGIQYFGAGTRLSVL.

V usage is TRBV2 and J usage is TRBJ1-5; no definite D call. The V end lost 5 bases, the J end lost 6 bases, and 14 bases lay between the germline ends. Germline V gene sequence: CDR1 SNHLY, CDR2 FYNNEI. The CDR3 loop spans 14 amino acids. The CDR3 DNA follows: TGTGCCAGCAGTTTGGGTCAGGTGAGTCAGCCCCAGCATTTT. This translates into CASSLGQVSQPQHF.

This chain links TRBV10-3 with TRBJ1-1; D unresolved. Germline loops: CDR1 ENHRY, CDR2 SYGVKD. CDR3 length equals 14 residues. V was cut by 3 bases and J by 0 bases, with 8 bases left in between. This CDR3 reads CAISDGLMNTEAFF. Here the CDR3 DNA reads TGTGCCATCAGTGACGGGTTGATGAACACTGAAGCTTTCTTT.

The chain uses TRBV24-1 and TRBJ2-2; 11 positions match TRBD2. Germline CDR1 and CDR2: KGHDR and SFDVKD. This CDR3 spans 17 amino acids. V gave up 3 bases and J gave up 7 bases; unmatched junction bases: 9. The CDR3 spells CATSDATSGSRSGELFF. The CDR3 DNA reads TGTGCCACCAGTGATGCCACTAGCGGGAGTAGGAGCGGGGAGCTGTTTTTT.

The J gene is TRBJ1-2, the V gene TRBV6-5; the match to TRBD1 covers 7 bases. The germline gives CDR1 MNHEY, CDR2 SVGAGI. The CDR3 consists of 14 residues. V shed 7 bases, J shed 2 bases, and the junction held 7 bases outside the gene matches. The CDR3 loop is CASNRQGTNYGYTF. The CDR3 DNA is TGTGCCAGCAATCGACAGGGTACCAACTATGGCTACACCTTC.

This CDR3 reads CTASPGQGDEKLFF. The DNA of the CDR3 is TGCACCGCGTCTCCGGGACAGGGGGATGAAAAACTGTTTTTT. The chain recombines TRBV29-1 with TRBJ1-4; 11 nucleotides match TRBD1. Per the germline V gene, CDR1 is SQVTM and CDR2 is ANQGSEA. CDR3 length equals 14 residues.

CDR3 sequence reads: CASSKPGLAGVGSGELFF. Written as DNA, the CDR3 is TGTGCCAGCAGCAAACCGGGACTAGCGGGAGTAGGTTCCGGGGAGCTGTTTTTT. The V and J genes are TRBV7-2 and TRBJ2-2, with 14 bases matching TRBD2. Germline lookup yields CDR1 SGHTA and CDR2 FQGNSA. V was clipped by 5 bases and J by 6 bases; unmatched bases: 11. The CDR3 is made up of 18 amino acids.

The gene calls are TRBV27 and TRBJ2-5, with TRBD2 matching 7 bases. The CDR3 runs 18 residues. Losses at the gene ends were 3 bases for V and 2 bases for J; bases not matched to a gene: 15. Germline V gene sequence: CDR1 MNHEY, CDR2 SMNVEV (reference sequence). The CDR3 protein is CASSLRRSGGLLQETQYF. The CDR3 DNA is TGTGCCAGCAGTTTGCGCCGATCGGGGGGACTCTTACAAGAGACCCAGTACTTC.

The chain has TRBV4-2 and TRBJ1-2; D gene unclear. The CDR3 contains 16 residues. Germline assignment: CDR1 LGHNA and CDR2 YNFKEQ. Trimming pared 0 bases from V and 3 bases from J, leaving 14 bases between. In nucleotides, the CDR3 is TGTGCCAGCAGCCAAGATCTAGAGGGCCGGTACTATGGCTACACCTTC. Residues: CASSQDLEGRYYGYTF.

V is TRBV5-4 and J is TRBJ1-5; possibly TRBD1 for D (5 bases). The CDR3 length is 13 residues. The V gene lost 4 bases and the J gene lost 6 bases, with 11 bases spanning the gap. Germline CDR1 is SGHNT and CDR2 is YYREEE (reference sequence). Here the CDR3 reads CASSAEGAQPQHF. The CDR3 nucleotides read TGTGCCAGCAGCGCCGAAGGGGCTCAGCCCCAGCATTTT.

This chain connects TRBV29-1 to TRBJ2-1; 9 bases map to TRBD2. V lost 6 bases, J lost 3 bases, and 6 bases stayed unmatched. The CDR3 is 14 residues long. Germline V lookup: CDR1 SQVTM, CDR2 ANQGSEA. CDR3 nucleotide sequence: TGCAGCGTCACCGGGACTAGCCTCTACAATGAGCAGTTCTTC. It codes for CSVTGTSLYNEQFF.

This clone has only a few counts. This chain connects TRBV6-2 or TRBV6-3 to TRBJ2-1; D may be TRBD2 (6 bases). Trimming took off 2 bases at V and 8 bases at J, with 7 bases between the two ends. The CDR3 covers 12 residues. Germline V lookup: CDR1 MNHEY, CDR2 SVGEGT. CDR3 bases: TGTGCCAGCAGTTACGGGGAGGATGAGCAGTTCTTC. Its translation is CASSYGEDEQFF.

V usage is TRBV5-5 and J usage is TRBJ1-6; D possibly corresponds to TRBD1 (5 bases). CDR1 SGHKS and CDR2 YYEKEE come from the germline V gene (reference sequence). This CDR3 spans 16 amino acids. V lost 3 bases and J 0 bases, leaving 10 bases between the germline ends. CDR3 DNA sequence: TGTGCCAGCAGCTGGGGGGGTAGCTCCTATAATTCACCCCTCCACTTT. Protein: CASSWGGSSYNSPLHF.

V usage is TRBV19 and J usage is TRBJ1-6; D call uncertain. In germline, CDR1 is LNHDA, CDR2 SQIVND (reference sequence). V lost 10 bases and J 9 bases, leaving 22 bases between the germline ends. The CDR3 is 15 amino acids. CDR3 bases: TGTGCCACCGCCCGGGAAGACGGGAGCGGTTCACCCCTCCACTTT. Protein product: CATAREDGSGSPLHF.

The J gene is TRBJ2-7, the V gene TRBV5-1, with TRBD1 matching over 8 bases. The CDR3 sequence is 16 residues long. After removal of 0 bases from V and 0 bases from J, the junction contained 5 bases not matched to a gene. Germline V gene lookup returns CDR1 SGHRS and CDR2 YFSETQ. CDR3 DNA sequence: TGCGCCAGCAGCTTGGTCGGGACAGGAAGCTCCTACGAGCAGTACTTC. Its protein product is CASSLVGTGSSYEQYF.

This chain connects TRBV19 to TRBJ1-1; 10 bases align to TRBD1. From germline, CDR1 is LNHDA and CDR2 SQIVND (reference sequence). The V gene end was trimmed by 5 bases and the J gene end by 4 bases; junction bases not matched to a gene: 10. The CDR3 covers 16 residues. CDR3 amino acids: CASSSGQGILGTEAFF. For the CDR3, the DNA is TGTGCCAGTAGTTCGGGACAGGGGATATTGGGCACTGAAGCTTTCTTT.

This chain uses TRBV18 with TRBJ1-6; 7 bases are a match to TRBD1. The V segment lost 3 bases and the J segment 10 bases; nucleotides outside the gene matches: 12. CDR1 is KGHSH and CDR2 is LQKENI in the germline V gene. The CDR3 runs 16 residues. The CDR3 nucleotides read TGTGCCAGCTCACCTATACAGGGGATGAGGGAATCACCCCTCCACTTT. It yields the protein CASSPIQGMRESPLHF. The complete variable domain, with remaining parts taken from reference TRBV18 and TRBJ1-6, reads NAGVMQNPRHLVRRRGQEARLRCSPMKGHSHVYWYRQLPEEGLKFMVYLQKENIIDESGMPKERFSAEFPKEGPSILRIQQVVRGDSAAYFCASSPIQGMRESPLHFGNGTRLTVT.

The chain uses TRBV25-1 and TRBJ1-2; D may be TRBD1 (6 bases). Germline V lookup: CDR1 MGHDK, CDR2 SYGVNS. The CDR3 is made up of 13 amino acids. Trimming left V 10 bases short and J 7 bases short, with 19 bases between. CDR3 protein: CATRTLMTGGYTF. The CDR3 nucleotides are TGTGCCACCAGGACACTAATGACAGGTGGCTACACCTTC.

The CDR3 DNA sequence: TGTGCCAGCAGTGAAATGCCAGGACAACTCACAGATACGCAGTATTTT. It specifies CASSEMPGQLTDTQYF. The chain is built from TRBV6-1 and TRBJ2-3; tentative D call: TRBD1 (5 bases). Germline V gene sequence: CDR1 MNHNS, CDR2 SASEGT. Deletions cut 2 bases from V and 2 bases from J, with 14 bases between. The CDR3 spans 16 residues.

This chain uses TRBV19 with TRBJ1-1, with 8 positions matching TRBD1. Germline V gene lookup returns CDR1 LNHDA and CDR2 SQIVND (reference sequence). With V trimmed by 5 bases and J by 5 bases, 7 bases remained unmatched. The CDR3 has 14 amino acids. CDR3 coding DNA: TGTGCCAGTAGTGAAACAGGGGGTTGGACTGAAGCTTTCTTT. Its translation is CASSETGGWTEAFF.

This clone was found once. V gene TRBV2 combines with J gene TRBJ2-3, with D uncertain. The CDR3 has 12 residues. The germline V gene encodes CDR1 SNHLY and CDR2 FYNNEI. Trimming took off 3 bases at V and 4 bases at J, with 5 bases between the two ends. The CDR3 region has the DNA TGTGCCAGCAGTGATACTGCAGATACGCAGTATTTT. It specifies CASSDTADTQYF.

The rearrangement uses TRBV5-3 and TRBJ2-1; D ambiguous. TRBV5-3 is identified as an open reading frame with a role that is uncertain. V lost 4 bases and J lost 7, with 9 bases in between. This CDR3 has 12 amino acids. The CDR3 coding sequence is TGTGCCAGAAGCCCACATTTGAATGAGCAGTTCTTC. Amino acid sequence: CARSPHLNEQFF.